This section outlines one T cell receptor beta chain sequence together with its context. Its antigen is unknown. The data originate from a study of cytomegalovirus exposure and HLA in healthy donors. The CDR3 has 14 amino acids. Germline assignment: CDR1 SQVTM and CDR2 ANQGSEA. The V and J ends lost 7 bases and 3 bases, in that order; junction bases with no gene match: 8. Use of 60 Vbeta and 13 Jbeta primers characterized the PCR. Generated by immunoSEQ multiplex PCR, the TCRdb table keeps only in-frame clones and is missing some. The sample's table shows roughly 77,000 clones. The study's findings and limits: In all likelihood, a cluster of highly shared sequence variants was a sequencing artifact.

This TCR came from a man aged 25-45 years in good health and CMV-seronegative. Source material: PBMCs. The chain combines TRBV29-1 with TRBJ2-2, with TRBD1 matching over 7 bases. The CDR3 coding sequence is TGCAGCGCCCTTACCGGGACAGACACCGGGGAGCTGTTTTTT. Its translation: CSALTGTDTGELFF.